The present T cell receptor beta chain was sequenced within a study of blood T cell repertoires in COVID-19. Looking at the study overall: Samples representing acute and convalescent COVID-19 were sourced from the United States, Italy and Spain. The cDNA or gDNA used as material had been derived from T cells, B-cell-depleted T cells, or PBMCs.

CDR1 SGHDT and CDR2 YYEEEE come from the germline V gene. The ends were cut back, 4 bases at V and 3 bases at J, with 11 bases in the middle. The CDR3 length is 15 residues. As handled by the study authors: Estimated nucleated cell counts came from reference gene primer amplification. Using immunoSEQ multiplex PCR, the repertoire was profiled, and TCRdb retains in-frame clones only, with some absent. V and J calls and clone size are given by that table; D and trimming were obtained from the DNA. Of 25,000 to 30,000 clones in the sample, 70% to 90% were seen once. Sequenced material: peripheral blood. J is TRBJ1-6 and V is TRBV5-6; D is ambiguous. This clonotype originated in a human donor in a cohort sampled during active COVID-19. CDR3 in DNA: TGTGCCAGCAGCCCTCCGGGAGTCTATAATTCACCCCTCCACTTT. The encoded protein is CASSPPGVYNSPLHF.